What follows are 16 T cell receptor beta chains derived from one specimen sequenced in a study of blood T cells in healthy people across ages. A second PCR, run for about 6 to 12 cycles, used a sample-barcoded 5' primer plus a J-beta primer mix. TCRdb reanalysed the 5' RACE reads using MiXCR and keeps one entry per CDR3 protein. This sample has 710,000 or so distinct CDR3 sequences; 22% occur once, and the top ten carry about 20%. The sequenced sample was blood. These receptors were collected from an older man in good health.

This clonotype was counted once. The V and J genes are TRBV4-2 and TRBJ2-7, with D tentatively TRBD1 or TRBD2 (5 bases each). Germline lookup yields CDR1 LGHNA and CDR2 YNFKEQ. V lost 4 bases and J 5 bases, leaving 18 bases between the germline ends. This CDR3 contains 15 residues. CDR3 amino acids: CASSRPGRGIHEQYF. In DNA form, the CDR3 reads TGTGCCAGCAGCCGCCCGGGACGGGGAATCCACGAGCAGTACTTC.

Worth noting for this clonotype: The junction does not match germline at one end; this may be a read error. The chain links TRBV7-9 to TRBJ1-2; 8 bases are shared with TRBD1. Germline-derived CDR1 and CDR2 are SEHNR and FQNEAQ (reference sequence). The CDR3 contains 14 residues. CDR3 amino acids: CASSWTGPINKHAF. The DNA of the CDR3 is TGTGCCAGCAGCTGGACAGGGCCCATAAACAAGCACGCCTTC.

This chain uses TRBV30 with TRBJ2-7; D unresolved. The germline gives CDR1 GTSNPN, CDR2 SVGIG (reference sequence). The CDR3 is made up of 11 amino acids. The CDR3 DNA sequence: TGTGCCTGGAGTGTAAGGTCAATCGGGCACGTC. Protein sequence: CAWSVRSIGHV.

The CDR3 loop reads CASSSASGGATDTQYF. The CDR3 DNA reads as TGCGCCAGCAGCTCCGCTAGCGGGGGGGCGACAGATACGCAGTATTTT. The rearrangement links TRBV5-1 to TRBJ2-3; 12 bases are a match to TRBD2. This CDR3 has 16 amino acids. The ends lost 3 bases at V and 3 bases at J; junction bases unmatched: 5. Germline-derived CDR1 and CDR2 are SGHRS and YFSETQ.

To note about this clonotype: The junction departs from the called germline gene at one end, perhaps through a read error. V is TRBV28 and J is TRBJ1-4; D uncertain. CDR3 size: 14 residues. CDR1 is MDHEN, CDR2 SYDVKM, per germline. DNA of the CDR3: TGTGCCAGCAGTTTCCACAGCGGGAATGAAGAACTGTTTTTT. Its protein is CASSFHSGNEELFF.

The gene calls are TRBV5-1 and TRBJ2-1, with D perhaps matching TRBD1 (5 bases). From germline, CDR1 is SGHRS and CDR2 YFSETQ. This CDR3 region has 14 residues. V lost 4 bases to trimming and J lost 5 bases, with 13 bases between them. CDR3 loop: CASSALRVDNEQFF. The CDR3 DNA reads TGCGCCAGCAGCGCCCTCAGGGTCGACAATGAGCAGTTCTTC.

This sequence joins TRBV29-1 and TRBJ1-4, with TRBD1 as a possible D gene (5 bases). Germline loops: CDR1 SQVTM, CDR2 ANQGSEA. The V gene lost 5 bases and the J gene lost 7 bases, with 23 bases spanning the gap. The CDR3 loop spans 16 amino acids. The CDR3 reads CSVRGAGSMASEKLFF. DNA of the CDR3: TGCAGCGTTCGAGGGGCAGGGTCTATGGCGAGTGAAAAACTGTTTTTT.

In DNA form, the CDR3 reads TGTGCCAGCAGTTCATCGCGACAGGGGAGAGGAGAAAAACTGTTTTTT. Its protein is CASSSSRQGRGEKLFF. V and J are TRBV28 and TRBJ1-4; 8 bases line up with TRBD1. This CDR3 region has 16 residues. The V gene's germline CDR1 is MDHEN and CDR2 SYDVKM. After removal of 4 bases from V and 8 bases from J, the junction contained 12 bases not matched to a gene.

This rearrangement joins TRBV20-1 to TRBJ2-1, with 10 bases that match TRBD2. V lost 6 bases and J lost 5; bases outside the gene matches: 10. CDR3 length equals 15 residues. Germline-derived CDR1 and CDR2 are DFQATT and SNEGSKA (reference sequence). The CDR3 is CSARKLAGVHNEQFF. CDR3 sequence (DNA): TGCAGTGCGCGAAAGCTAGCGGGGGTACACAATGAGCAGTTCTTC.

This clonotype has a handful of counts. V is TRBV12-3 or TRBV12-4 and J is TRBJ1-4; 7 positions agree with TRBD1. Losses at the gene ends were 6 bases for V and 4 bases for J; bases not matched to a gene: 8. The CDR3 consists of 15 residues. CDR3 sequence reads: CASSPGGTLNEKLFF. DNA for the CDR3: TGTGCCAGCAGCCCAGGGGGGACCCTTAATGAAAAACTGTTTTTT.

In its sample, this clonotype was seen a few times. V is TRBV20-1 and J is TRBJ2-3; D remains unclear. The ends were cut back, 6 bases at V and 0 bases at J, with 16 bases in the middle. CDR1 and CDR2 (germline): DFQATT, SNEGSKA (reference sequence). There are 15 residues in the CDR3. The CDR3 is CSAQKWQDSTDTQYF. The CDR3 coding sequence is TGCAGTGCCCAGAAGTGGCAGGATAGCACAGATACGCAGTATTTT.

J is TRBJ2-3 and V is TRBV5-1; D may be TRBD1 or TRBD2 (6 bases each). V dropped 4 bases and J dropped 3 bases, with 18 bases sitting between them. The V gene's germline CDR1 is SGHRS and CDR2 YFSETQ. The CDR3 is made up of 16 amino acids. Written as DNA, the CDR3 is TGCGCCAGCAGCACCCCCGAGAGGGGGGTGACAGATACGCAGTATTTT. This codes for CASSTPERGVTDTQYF.

The V call is TRBV14, the J call TRBJ2-5, with D unresolved. The CDR3 contains 15 residues. Germline V gene data show CDR1 as SGHDN and CDR2 as FVKESK. Trimming cost V 1 base and J 1 base, with 10 bases left between them. For the CDR3, the DNA is TGTGCCAGCAGCCAAGGGATCGCCTTCCAAGAGACCCAGTACTTC. Amino acids: CASSQGIAFQETQYF.

This clonotype was counted many times. This chain links TRBV5-1 with TRBJ2-3; possible D gene TRBD1, 6 bases. The V gene's germline CDR1 is SGHRS and CDR2 YFSETQ. V shed 0 bases and J shed 1 base, with 12 bases lying between them. The CDR3 runs to 16 residues. DNA of the CDR3: TGCGCCAGCAGCTTGGAAGACAGGCCCCGCACAGATACGCAGTATTTT. It encodes CASSLEDRPRTDTQYF.

The chain carries TRBV10-3 and TRBJ1-5; D uncertain. The CDR3 is made up of 12 amino acids. V shed 2 bases and J shed 4 bases, with 3 bases lying between them. Germline assignment: CDR1 ENHRY and CDR2 SYGVKD. The CDR3 DNA sequence: TGTGCCATCAGTGAGCTGAATCAGCCCCAGCATTTT. It is translated as CAISELNQPQHF.

The J gene is TRBJ1-2, the V gene TRBV20-1, with D tentatively TRBD1 (6 bases). This CDR3 comprises 15 residues. Per germline, CDR1 DFQATT and CDR2 SNEGSKA (reference sequence). Trimming cost V 3 bases and J 8 bases, with 22 bases left between them. The CDR3 sequence is CSASVEGGDYGGYTF. The CDR3 DNA follows: TGCAGTGCTAGTGTGGAGGGGGGGGACTACGGAGGCTACACCTTC.